Below are 11 T cell receptor beta chains sequenced from a single sample in a study of blood T cell repertoires in COVID-19. Clones were read by immunoSEQ multiplex PCR, and TCRdb kept only the in-frame ones, dropping some. The top ten clones hold roughly 7.9% of a sample with some 150,000 clones, approximately 80% of them seen once. Sequenced material: peripheral blood. Every receptor here comes from a woman between 45 and 65 years old in a cohort sampled during active or convalescent COVID-19.

This clone was counted many times. The chain joins TRBV6-5 to TRBJ2-7, with D tentatively TRBD1 (6 bases). The germline gives CDR1 MNHEY, CDR2 SVGAGI. This CDR3 region has 15 residues. V lost 2 bases, J lost 2 bases, and 13 bases lay in between. CDR3 sequence reads: CASSYGAGDPYEQYF. The DNA for the CDR3 is TGTGCCAGCAGTTACGGGGCAGGGGATCCCTACGAGCAGTACTTC.

J is TRBJ2-2 and V is TRBV2; D gene unclear. V gave up 7 bases and J gave up 6 bases, with 9 bases separating them. The CDR3 length is 12 residues. CDR1 is SNHLY, CDR2 FYNNEI, per germline. Written as DNA, the CDR3 is TGTGCCAGCAACTGGTACGCCGGGGAGCTGTTTTTT. Translating it yields CASNWYAGELFF. The variable domain in full, with the rest retrieved from reference TRBV2 and TRBJ2-2, is EPEVTQTPSHQVTQMGQEVILRCVPISNHLYFYWYRQILGQKVEFLVSFYNNEISEKSEIFDDQFSVERPDGSNFTLKIRSTKLEDSAMYFCASNWYAGELFFGEGSRLTVL.

The rearrangement links TRBV2 to TRBJ1-4, with 9 bases fitting TRBD1. V was pared by 5 bases and J by 6 bases, with 4 bases of the junction left unmatched. Germline lookup yields CDR1 SNHLY and CDR2 FYNNEI. The CDR3 consists of 14 residues. The CDR3 region is CASSTQGADEKLFF. The CDR3 DNA reads TGTGCCAGCAGTACACAGGGGGCGGATGAAAAACTGTTTTTT.

The chain uses TRBV5-1 and TRBJ2-2; 8 bases are a match to TRBD1. Trimming cost V 3 bases and J 7 bases; bases outside gene matches: 14. The CDR3 totals 17 residues. Per germline, CDR1 SGHRS and CDR2 YFSETQ. CDR3 loop: CASSSRRGTGLHGELFF. Written as DNA, the CDR3 is TGCGCCAGCAGCTCGAGGAGGGGGACAGGACTTCACGGGGAGCTGTTTTTT. Full variable domain (outside the CDR3, taken from reference TRBV5-1 and TRBJ2-2): KAGVTQTPRYLIKTRGQQVTLSCSPISGHRSVSWYQQTPGQGLQFLFEYFSETQRNKGNFPGRFSGRQFSNSRSEMNVSTLELGDSALYLCASSSRRGTGLHGELFFGEGSRLTVL.

The genes are TRBV19 and TRBJ1-1; D gene ambiguous. CDR1 and CDR2 from the germline V gene are LNHDA and SQIVND (reference sequence). This CDR3 contains 15 residues. Trimming cost V 1 base and J 5 bases, with 14 bases left between them. The CDR3 bases are TGTGCCAGTAGTATAGCCCGGGAGGTAGGAACTGAAGCTTTCTTT. It encodes CASSIAREVGTEAFF.

CDR3 DNA: TGTGCCAGCAGCCAAGTACCTAGCGGGGCCTACGAGCAGTACTTC. Its translation is CASSQVPSGAYEQYF. The genes are TRBV3-1 (or the pseudogene TRBV3-2) and TRBJ2-7; 9 nucleotides line up with TRBD2. With V trimmed by 1 base and J by 2 bases, 3 bases remained unmatched. CDR1 and CDR2 (germline): LGHDT, YNNKEL (reference sequence). The CDR3 is 15 amino acids.

The genes are TRBV5-6 and TRBJ1-5, with D possibly TRBD1 on 5 matching bases. CDR1 and CDR2 (germline): SGHDT, YYEEEE. CDR3 length: 13 residues. Between the trimmed V and J ends, which lost 4 bases and 4 bases, there was a span of 9 bases. The CDR3 here is CASSLTANQPQHF. The CDR3, as DNA: TGTGCCAGCAGCCTGACAGCAAATCAGCCCCAGCATTTT.

The J gene is TRBJ2-5, the V gene TRBV7-3; the D gene is possibly TRBD1 (7 bases). The V gene's germline CDR1 is SGHTA and CDR2 FQGTGA. The V and J ends lost 2 bases and 5 bases respectively, with 15 bases between them. The CDR3 runs to 15 residues. The CDR3 nucleotides read TGTGCCAGCAGCTTAGCGGGACAGTCTTGGGAGACCCAGTACTTC. Translated, it gives CASSLAGQSWETQYF.

J is TRBJ1-1 and V is TRBV2; 8 bases map to TRBD1. Per the germline V gene, CDR1 is SNHLY and CDR2 is FYNNEI. The V segment lost 5 bases and the J segment 4 bases; nucleotides outside the gene matches: 9. This CDR3 region has 15 residues. The CDR3 here is CASSPGGSGSTEAFF. CDR3 DNA: TGTGCCAGCAGTCCAGGGGGCTCCGGGAGCACTGAAGCTTTCTTT.

V and J are TRBV7-2 and TRBJ2-3; 7 bases agree with TRBD2. The length of the CDR3 is 13 residues. The V segment lost 5 bases and the J segment 6 bases; nucleotides outside the gene matches: 5. The germline gives CDR1 SGHTA, CDR2 FQGNSA. The CDR3 bases are TGTGCCAGCAGCCTTACCGGGGGGGATACGCAGTATTTT. The encoded protein is CASSLTGGDTQYF. Supplemented by reference TRBV7-2 and TRBJ2-3, the full variable domain reads GAGVSQSPSNKVTEKGKDVELRCDPISGHTALYWYRQSLGQGLEFLIYFQGNSAPDKSGLPSDRFSAERTGGSVSTLTIQRTQQEDSAVYLCASSLTGGDTQYFGPGTRLTVL.

The rearrangement joins TRBV9 to TRBJ1-4; the D is unclear. Trimming removed 0 bases at V and 8 bases at J, with 8 bases between. CDR1 SGDLS and CDR2 YYNGEE come from the germline V gene. The CDR3 has 13 amino acids. CDR3 DNA: TGTGCCAGCAGCGTAGGGCAGTCCGAAAAACTGTTTTTT. This codes for CASSVGQSEKLFF.